The 25 T cell receptor beta chains listed next were all sequenced from one sample in a study of blood T cell repertoires in COVID-19. The protocol was immunoSEQ multiplex PCR, while the TCRdb copy is restricted to in-frame clones and leaves out a portion. The repertoire consists of around 20,000 clones, with about nine tenths occurring once and the leading ten covering 2.7%. Sequencing was carried out using peripheral blood. The receptor source for this set is a man aged 70 or older with acute or convalescent COVID-19.

This chain connects TRBV19 to TRBJ1-2; 10 bases align to TRBD1. Germline-derived CDR1 and CDR2 are LNHDA and SQIVND (reference sequence). This CDR3 contains 15 residues. V shed 3 bases, J shed 6 bases, and the junction held 7 bases outside the gene matches. The CDR3 reads CASSIGGGTGDGYTF. The CDR3 DNA follows: TGTGCCAGTAGTATTGGTGGCGGGACAGGGGATGGCTACACCTTC.

The chain uses TRBV24-1 and TRBJ2-1, with 8 nucleotides matching TRBD2. The CDR3 consists of 17 residues. The ends lost 3 bases at V and 3 bases at J; junction bases unmatched: 9. Per the germline V gene, CDR1 is KGHDR and CDR2 is SFDVKD. CDR3 bases: TGTGCCACCAGTGATGCGGGGGCGGGAGGCCTCTACAATGAGCAGTTCTTC. This sequence encodes CATSDAGAGGLYNEQFF.

This chain connects TRBV7-2 to TRBJ2-7; TRBD1 agrees at 10 bases. Germline V gene lookup returns CDR1 SGHTA and CDR2 FQGNSA. Trimming cost V 5 bases and J 3 bases; bases outside gene matches: 7. This CDR3 has 15 amino acids. CDR3 sequence: CASSPRDRGFYEQYF. CDR3 nucleotides: TGTGCCAGCAGCCCCCGGGACAGGGGTTTCTACGAGCAGTACTTC.

The V gene is TRBV18, the J gene TRBJ2-3; 9 bases are shared with TRBD2. CDR3 size: 15 residues. CDR1 and CDR2 from the germline V gene are KGHSH and LQKENI. Unmatched junction bases numbered 2, after V lost 3 bases and J lost 1 base. The CDR3 sequence: CASSPGGGGTDTQYF. Written as DNA, the CDR3 is TGTGCCAGCTCACCGGGCGGGGGGGGCACAGATACGCAGTATTTT. The variable domain in full, completed from reference TRBV18 and TRBJ2-3, reads NAGVMQNPRHLVRRRGQEARLRCSPMKGHSHVYWYRQLPEEGLKFMVYLQKENIIDESGMPKERFSAEFPKEGPSILRIQQVVRGDSAAYFCASSPGGGGTDTQYFGPGTRLTVL.

V and J are TRBV27 and TRBJ1-4, with D tentatively TRBD1 (5 bases). With 2 bases removed from V and 7 bases from J, the gap between germline ends came to 14 bases. This CDR3 region has 15 residues. Germline CDR1 MNHEY, CDR2 SMNVEV (reference sequence). The CDR3 DNA follows: TGTGCCAGCAGTTTAGATGGGGGGGGGAGTGAAAAACTGTTTTTT. Translating it yields CASSLDGGGSEKLFF. Drawing the rest from reference TRBV27 and TRBJ1-4, the complete variable domain is EAQVTQNPRYLITVTGKKLTVTCSQNMNHEYMSWYRQDPGLGLRQIYYSMNVEVTDKGDVPEGYKVSRKEKRNFPLILESPSPNQTSLYFCASSLDGGGSEKLFFGSGTQLSVL.

The CDR3 is CASSFLRTQSTFF. The CDR3 DNA sequence: TGTGCCAGCAGTTTCCTTCGGACTCAAAGCACGTTCTTC. V is TRBV28 and J is TRBJ2-1, with a possible D match to TRBD2 (5 bases). V lost 3 bases, J lost 15 bases, and 18 bases lay in between. This CDR3 region has 13 residues. Germline loops: CDR1 MDHEN, CDR2 SYDVKM.

The gene calls are TRBV6-6 and TRBJ1-2, with TRBD1 matching over 8 bases. The CDR3 is made up of 14 amino acids. Germline CDR1 reads MNHNY; CDR2 reads SVGAGI (reference sequence). The junction had 7 bases not matched to a gene; V was cut back by 6 bases and J by 4 bases. CDR3 bases: TGTGCCAGCAGACTACAACAGGGGGGCTATGGCTACACCTTC. Translated, it gives CASRLQQGGYGYTF.

J is TRBJ2-5 and V is TRBV11-2; D might be TRBD1 (6 bases). The CDR3 runs to 15 residues. The V gene lost 0 bases and the J gene lost 1 base, with 9 bases spanning the gap. Germline CDR1 SGHAT, CDR2 FQNNGV. CDR3 protein: CASSLDGTLQETQYF. The CDR3 DNA reads as TGTGCCAGCAGCTTAGACGGGACACTCCAAGAGACCCAGTACTTC.

This chain links TRBV5-1 with TRBJ2-7; TRBD2 agrees at 10 bases. Germline-derived CDR1 and CDR2 are SGHRS and YFSETQ. J gave up 6 bases and V 3 bases, and 15 bases lay outside the gene matches. The CDR3 covers 17 residues. The CDR3 loop is CASSSRSSGTSALEQYF. As DNA, the CDR3 is TGCGCCAGCAGCTCCCGATCGTCCGGGACTAGCGCTCTCGAGCAGTACTTC.

V usage is TRBV11-3 and J usage is TRBJ2-1; 8 bases fit TRBD2. CDR3 length: 14 residues. Trimming cost V 4 bases and J 6 bases; bases outside gene matches: 5. From germline, CDR1 is SGHNT and CDR2 YENEEA. The CDR3 is CASSYGRVSNEQFF. The CDR3 DNA sequence: TGTGCCAGCAGCTACGGGAGGGTAAGCAATGAGCAGTTCTTC.

This clone occurred a few times. The chain has TRBV19 and TRBJ2-3, with 7 bases matching TRBD2. V gave up 3 bases and J gave up 1 base; unmatched junction bases: 10. There are 17 residues in the CDR3. CDR1 is LNHDA and CDR2 is SQIVND in the germline V gene (reference sequence). CDR3 in amino acids: CASSIWGLAEGTDTQYF. CDR3 DNA: TGTGCCAGTAGTATTTGGGGCCTAGCGGAAGGCACAGATACGCAGTATTTT.

The chain couples TRBV7-9 to TRBJ2-2; D is perhaps TRBD2 (5 bases). V lost 1 base and J 0 bases, leaving 9 bases between the germline ends. The CDR3 is 16 amino acids. Germline V gives CDR1 SEHNR, CDR2 FQNEAQ (reference sequence). The CDR3 nucleotides are TGTGCCAGCAGCTTAGTTCGGGGTTCGAACACCGGGGAGCTGTTTTTT. It codes for CASSLVRGSNTGELFF.

The chain carries TRBV5-1 and TRBJ2-7; D might be TRBD2 (6 bases). The length of the CDR3 is 13 residues. CDR1 and CDR2 (germline): SGHRS, YFSETQ. Trimming pared 4 bases from V and 4 bases from J, leaving 12 bases between. This chain's CDR3 is CASSPGLIYEQYF. The CDR3 nucleotides are TGCGCCAGCAGCCCCGGACTAATATACGAGCAGTACTTC.

The CDR3 sequence: CSASFPGGEKLFF. The DNA of the CDR3 is TGCAGTGCTAGTTTCCCAGGAGGGGAAAAACTGTTTTTT. J is TRBJ1-4 and V is TRBV20-1; no firm D call. CDR1 is DFQATT, CDR2 SNEGSKA, per germline (reference sequence). V was clipped by 3 bases and J by 8 bases, with 13 bases between them. The CDR3 has 13 amino acids.

V usage is TRBV28 and J usage is TRBJ2-7, with TRBD2 identical over 7 bases. Germline V gene sequence: CDR1 MDHEN, CDR2 SYDVKM. This CDR3 spans 17 amino acids. The J segment lost 0 bases and the V segment lost 6 bases, leaving 14 bases of the junction unmatched. This chain's CDR3 is CASSRRSWTRSSYEQYF. In nucleotides, the CDR3 is TGTGCCAGCAGCCGGCGTTCATGGACTAGGAGCTCCTACGAGCAGTACTTC.

The genes are TRBV14 and TRBJ2-5; no firm D call. The V gene's germline CDR1 is SGHDN and CDR2 FVKESK. CDR3 length equals 15 residues. V lost 4 bases and J 7 bases, leaving 19 bases between the germline ends. The CDR3 DNA sequence: TGTGCCAGCAGCCCGTTTGGAGACCCAACGGGGACCCAGTACTTC. It translates to CASSPFGDPTGTQYF.

The sample holds a few counts of this clone. The CDR3 sequence is CSASVTSGFTGELFF. As DNA, the CDR3 is TGCAGTGCTAGTGTGACTAGCGGTTTCACCGGGGAGCTGTTTTTT. The chain recombines TRBV20-1 with TRBJ2-2; 9 nucleotides line up with TRBD2. In germline, CDR1 is DFQATT, CDR2 SNEGSKA (reference sequence). This CDR3 comprises 15 residues. V lost 3 bases to trimming and J lost 4 bases; unmatched junction nucleotides: 6.

The chain employs TRBV7-6 and TRBJ1-4; no firm D call. This CDR3 is built from 13 residues. Trimming left V 8 bases short and J 1 base short, with 8 bases between. CDR1 and CDR2 (germline): SGHVS, FNYEAQ. Here the CDR3 reads CASSTVTNEKLFF. CDR3 in DNA: TGTGCCAGCTCTACAGTAACTAATGAAAAACTGTTTTTT.

This chain joins TRBV6-2 or TRBV6-3 and TRBJ2-7, with 9 bases identical to TRBD1. CDR1 and CDR2 from the germline V gene are MNHEY and SVGEGT. The CDR3 runs 15 residues. V was clipped by 6 bases and J by 6 bases; unmatched bases: 12. The CDR3 region is CASSPPGQGSGEQYF. The CDR3 coding sequence is TGTGCCAGCAGCCCACCGGGACAGGGTTCAGGCGAGCAGTACTTC.

This chain connects TRBV19 to TRBJ1-2; 8 bases align to TRBD1. The CDR3 is made up of 17 amino acids. Trimming cost V 3 bases and J 4 bases; bases outside gene matches: 13. Per the germline V gene, CDR1 is LNHDA and CDR2 is SQIVND (reference sequence). The CDR3: CASSMRDRRHSGYGYTF. The CDR3 nucleotides are TGTGCCAGTAGTATGAGGGACAGGCGCCATTCAGGCTATGGCTACACCTTC.

The chain couples TRBV11-2 to TRBJ2-1, with TRBD2 as a possible D gene (5 bases). CDR3 size: 14 residues. The germline V and J ends were trimmed by 1 base and 3 bases, with 7 bases remaining between them. Germline CDR1 SGHAT, CDR2 FQNNGV. The CDR3 region has the DNA TGTGCCAGCAGCTTAGCGGGATACTACAATGAGCAGTTCTTC. It is translated as CASSLAGYYNEQFF.

CDR3 sequence: CASSYTLAGDLYEQYF. The CDR3 region has the DNA TGTGCCAGCAGTTACACACTAGCGGGGGACCTCTACGAGCAGTACTTC. The chain combines TRBV6-5 with TRBJ2-7, with 11 bases aligning to TRBD2. Germline CDR1 and CDR2: MNHEY and SVGAGI. The J segment lost 3 bases and the V segment lost 2 bases, leaving 6 bases of the junction unmatched. The CDR3 extends over 16 amino acids.

This chain connects TRBV7-9 to TRBJ1-3; D unresolved. The V gene lost 5 bases and the J gene lost 0 bases, with 5 bases spanning the gap. Germline loops: CDR1 SEHNR, CDR2 FQNEAQ (reference sequence). The CDR3 runs 13 residues. CDR3 coding DNA: TGTGCCAGCAGCCTCCTCTCTGGAAACACCATATATTTT. It specifies CASSLLSGNTIYF.

This rearrangement joins TRBV30 to TRBJ1-1; no definite D call. Trimming cost V 0 bases and J 1 base, with 12 bases left between them. Germline assignment: CDR1 GTSNPN and CDR2 SVGIG (reference sequence). The CDR3 runs 15 residues. CDR3 amino acids: CAWSVWSQRNTEAFF. The CDR3 bases are TGTGCCTGGAGTGTATGGAGCCAGCGGAACACTGAAGCTTTCTTT.

This chain links TRBV14 with TRBJ2-3, with 8 bases that match TRBD2. Germline values: CDR1 SGHDN, CDR2 FVKESK. This CDR3 contains 14 residues. The J segment lost 3 bases and the V segment lost 4 bases, leaving 3 bases of the junction unmatched. This chain's CDR3 is CASSRSGRTDTQYF. CDR3 bases: TGTGCCAGCAGCCGAAGCGGGAGAACAGATACGCAGTATTTT.